What follows are 14 T cell receptor beta chains derived from one specimen sequenced in a study of blood T cell repertoires in COVID-19. Profiled with immunoSEQ multiplex PCR; TCRdb holds only in-frame clones, not every one. This table has fewer than 300,000 clones, 90% appearing once. Input material: PBMCs or T cells enriched from blood (not recorded which). The source of these receptors is a woman aged 25 to 45 who had recovered from COVID-19.

This chain joins TRBV30 and TRBJ2-5, with 7 bases that match TRBD1. V was pared by 7 bases and J by 3 bases, with 2 bases of the junction left unmatched. The length of the CDR3 is 11 residues. Germline CDR1 and CDR2: GTSNPN and SVGIG (reference sequence). Written as DNA, the CDR3 is TGTGCCTTGACAGGGAAAGAGACCCAGTACTTC. It encodes CALTGKETQYF. Based on the CDR3 plus reference TRBV30 and TRBJ2-5, the full variable domain is SQTIHQWPATLVQPVGSPLSLECTVEGTSNPNLYWYRQAAGRGLQLLFYSVGIGQISSEVPQNLSASRPQDRQFILSSKKLLLSDSGFYLCALTGKETQYFGPGTRLLVL.

In its sample, this clone was seen a few times. The CDR3 here is CASSSQINYGYTF. In DNA form, the CDR3 reads TGTGCCAGCAGTTCACAGATAAACTATGGCTACACCTTC. This rearrangement joins TRBV28 to TRBJ1-2; no definite D call. This CDR3 spans 13 amino acids. Trimming cost V 4 bases and J 2 bases, with 8 bases left between them. Germline V CDR1 and CDR2: MDHEN, SYDVKM.

This sequence joins TRBV28 and TRBJ2-1, with D unclear. The CDR3 loop spans 14 amino acids. Germline CDR1 reads MDHEN; CDR2 reads SYDVKM. The V end was cut by 10 bases, the J end by 0 bases, with 13 bases between. This CDR3 reads CATNLAPSYNEQFF. CDR3 DNA: TGTGCCACCAACTTAGCTCCCTCCTACAATGAGCAGTTCTTC.

The chain is built from TRBV9 and TRBJ2-6, with 10 positions matching TRBD2. The CDR3 is 19 residues long. Germline V gene sequence: CDR1 SGDLS, CDR2 YYNGEE. J lost 0 bases, V lost 0 bases, and 6 bases had no gene match. CDR3 in amino acids: CASSVDSSGRISGANVLTF. The CDR3, as DNA: TGTGCCAGCAGCGTAGACAGTAGCGGGAGGATCTCTGGGGCCAACGTCCTGACTTTC.

This rearrangement joins TRBV19 to TRBJ1-5, with 9 bases fitting TRBD1. Trimming took 2 bases from V and 6 from J; bases not matched to a gene: 8. Per germline, CDR1 LNHDA and CDR2 SQIVND (reference sequence). CDR3 length: 16 residues. CDR3 amino acids: CASSILGTGSTQPQHF. CDR3 nucleotide sequence: TGTGCCAGTAGTATATTGGGGACAGGGAGTACTCAGCCCCAGCATTTT.

V usage is TRBV4-3 and J usage is TRBJ1-3; possibly TRBD1 for D (5 bases). The germline V gene has CDR1 LGHNA and CDR2 YSLEER. The CDR3 covers 16 residues. The germline V and J ends were trimmed by 1 base and 0 bases, with 10 bases remaining between them. CDR3 sequence reads: CASSQVSTASGNTIYF. The DNA for the CDR3 is TGCGCCAGCAGCCAAGTCTCGACAGCCTCTGGAAACACCATATATTTT.

This sequence joins TRBV10-1 and TRBJ2-7, with D maybe TRBD1 (5 bases). The CDR3 extends over 12 amino acids. Trimming shortened V by 4 bases and J by 4 bases, and 8 bases separated the two germline ends. Germline V lookup: CDR1 WNHNN, CDR2 SYGVQD (reference sequence). CDR3 nucleotides: TGCGCCAGCAGTGCTCAGGGATACGAGCAGTACTTC. Its translation: CASSAQGYEQYF.

V gene TRBV28 combines with J gene TRBJ2-3, with D perhaps matching TRBD2 (6 bases). The CDR3 covers 18 residues. V was clipped by 7 bases and J by 3 bases, with 26 bases between them. Germline-derived CDR1 and CDR2 are MDHEN and SYDVKM. CDR3 DNA: TGTGCCAGCAACTTAGGAGCTAGCGAGATCGGGATAACAGATACGCAGTATTTT. Translated: CASNLGASEIGITDTQYF. Variable domain in full (rest from reference TRBV28 and TRBJ2-3): DVKVTQSSRYLVKRTGEKVFLECVQDMDHENMFWYRQDPGLGLRLIYFSYDVKMKEKGDIPEGYSVSREKKERFSLILESASTNQTSMYLCASNLGASEIGITDTQYFGPGTRLTVL.

The V and J genes are TRBV12-3 or TRBV12-4 and TRBJ2-1; 7 positions match TRBD2. The CDR3 covers 13 residues. Trimming cost V 5 bases and J 6 bases; bases outside gene matches: 4. The CDR3: CASSTGTTNEQFF. The CDR3 DNA sequence: TGTGCCAGCAGTACCGGGACTACCAATGAGCAGTTCTTC.

This rearrangement joins TRBV7-9 to TRBJ2-7, with TRBD2 as a possible D gene (5 bases). The CDR3 loop spans 14 amino acids. Germline V gene data show CDR1 as SEHNR and CDR2 as FQNEAQ (reference sequence). V was clipped by 1 base and J by 9 bases, with 16 bases between them. The CDR3 is CASSLETSLRGQYF. CDR3 nucleotide sequence: TGTGCCAGCAGCTTAGAAACCTCTCTTCGGGGGCAGTACTTC.

V and J are TRBV10-3 and TRBJ1-2; perhaps TRBD1 as D (5 bases). The CDR3 covers 13 residues. Trimming shortened V by 7 bases and J by 4 bases, and 13 bases separated the two germline ends. Germline values: CDR1 ENHRY, CDR2 SYGVKD. As DNA, the CDR3 is TGTGCCATCACTGGTGACAGACGCTATGGCTACACCTTC. As protein: CAITGDRRYGYTF.

Details on this clone: The junction departs from the called germline gene at one end, perhaps through a read error. J is TRBJ2-7 and V is TRBV6-1; TRBD2 is a possible D gene (6 bases). This CDR3 comprises 15 residues. Germline values: CDR1 MNHNS, CDR2 SASEGT. CDR3 DNA sequence: TGTACCAGCAGTGACCGGGGACTTAGCTCCTACGAGCAGTACTTC. Translated: CTSSDRGLSSYEQYF.

Comment on this clone: One junction end disagrees with the germline gene, perhaps due to a read error. The genes are TRBV7-7 and TRBJ2-5, with a possible D match to TRBD2 (5 bases). Per the germline V gene, CDR1 is SSHAT and CDR2 is FNYEAQ (reference sequence). The CDR3 has 15 amino acids. Here the CDR3 DNA reads TGTGCTAGCAGCTTATTGAGGGCCTTTGAAGAGACCCAGTACTTC. It codes for CASSLLRAFEETQYF.

This chain links TRBV6-2 or TRBV6-3 with TRBJ2-1; TRBD2 aligns across 9 bases. The ends lost 4 bases at V and 4 bases at J; junction bases unmatched: 5. This CDR3 has 15 amino acids. The germline V gene has CDR1 MNHEY and CDR2 SVGEGT. CDR3 residues: CASSFPTSGYNEQFF. DNA of the CDR3: TGTGCCAGCAGTTTCCCGACTAGCGGATACAATGAGCAGTTCTTC.